This TCR beta chain came from a study of chemoradiotherapy in HPV16-positive cancers. Study-wide context: Functional T-cell assays on a couple of HPV16-positive patients' cells defined candidate HPV-specific clones and common TCR motifs. Whole-study findings and limits: Candidate HPV-specific clones and E7-related TCR motifs grew in tumor during treatment. For HPV16-positive patients, expanding HPV-responsive T cells associated with longer recurrence-free survival. The functional HPV-specific definition rests on just a couple of HPV16-positive patients.

Method: immunoSEQ multiplex PCR; TCRdb's copy keeps in-frame clones and lacks some. The repertoire holds about 35,000 clones, with about nine tenths as singletons. Remarks on this clone: The antigen remains undetermined.

The V end was cut by 4 bases, the J end by 3 bases, with 10 bases between. The CDR3 contains 13 residues. From germline, CDR1 is MNHEY and CDR2 SMNVEV (reference sequence). The chain uses TRBV27 and TRBJ2-7; unclear D gene. Sequenced material: blood, taken from a patient who underwent chemoradiotherapy. The TCR comes from a human donor with HPV-associated anogenital cancer. Written as DNA, the CDR3 is TGTGCCAGCAGTTCCGGGCCCGTCTACGAGCAGTACTTC. Its translation is CASSSGPVYEQYF.